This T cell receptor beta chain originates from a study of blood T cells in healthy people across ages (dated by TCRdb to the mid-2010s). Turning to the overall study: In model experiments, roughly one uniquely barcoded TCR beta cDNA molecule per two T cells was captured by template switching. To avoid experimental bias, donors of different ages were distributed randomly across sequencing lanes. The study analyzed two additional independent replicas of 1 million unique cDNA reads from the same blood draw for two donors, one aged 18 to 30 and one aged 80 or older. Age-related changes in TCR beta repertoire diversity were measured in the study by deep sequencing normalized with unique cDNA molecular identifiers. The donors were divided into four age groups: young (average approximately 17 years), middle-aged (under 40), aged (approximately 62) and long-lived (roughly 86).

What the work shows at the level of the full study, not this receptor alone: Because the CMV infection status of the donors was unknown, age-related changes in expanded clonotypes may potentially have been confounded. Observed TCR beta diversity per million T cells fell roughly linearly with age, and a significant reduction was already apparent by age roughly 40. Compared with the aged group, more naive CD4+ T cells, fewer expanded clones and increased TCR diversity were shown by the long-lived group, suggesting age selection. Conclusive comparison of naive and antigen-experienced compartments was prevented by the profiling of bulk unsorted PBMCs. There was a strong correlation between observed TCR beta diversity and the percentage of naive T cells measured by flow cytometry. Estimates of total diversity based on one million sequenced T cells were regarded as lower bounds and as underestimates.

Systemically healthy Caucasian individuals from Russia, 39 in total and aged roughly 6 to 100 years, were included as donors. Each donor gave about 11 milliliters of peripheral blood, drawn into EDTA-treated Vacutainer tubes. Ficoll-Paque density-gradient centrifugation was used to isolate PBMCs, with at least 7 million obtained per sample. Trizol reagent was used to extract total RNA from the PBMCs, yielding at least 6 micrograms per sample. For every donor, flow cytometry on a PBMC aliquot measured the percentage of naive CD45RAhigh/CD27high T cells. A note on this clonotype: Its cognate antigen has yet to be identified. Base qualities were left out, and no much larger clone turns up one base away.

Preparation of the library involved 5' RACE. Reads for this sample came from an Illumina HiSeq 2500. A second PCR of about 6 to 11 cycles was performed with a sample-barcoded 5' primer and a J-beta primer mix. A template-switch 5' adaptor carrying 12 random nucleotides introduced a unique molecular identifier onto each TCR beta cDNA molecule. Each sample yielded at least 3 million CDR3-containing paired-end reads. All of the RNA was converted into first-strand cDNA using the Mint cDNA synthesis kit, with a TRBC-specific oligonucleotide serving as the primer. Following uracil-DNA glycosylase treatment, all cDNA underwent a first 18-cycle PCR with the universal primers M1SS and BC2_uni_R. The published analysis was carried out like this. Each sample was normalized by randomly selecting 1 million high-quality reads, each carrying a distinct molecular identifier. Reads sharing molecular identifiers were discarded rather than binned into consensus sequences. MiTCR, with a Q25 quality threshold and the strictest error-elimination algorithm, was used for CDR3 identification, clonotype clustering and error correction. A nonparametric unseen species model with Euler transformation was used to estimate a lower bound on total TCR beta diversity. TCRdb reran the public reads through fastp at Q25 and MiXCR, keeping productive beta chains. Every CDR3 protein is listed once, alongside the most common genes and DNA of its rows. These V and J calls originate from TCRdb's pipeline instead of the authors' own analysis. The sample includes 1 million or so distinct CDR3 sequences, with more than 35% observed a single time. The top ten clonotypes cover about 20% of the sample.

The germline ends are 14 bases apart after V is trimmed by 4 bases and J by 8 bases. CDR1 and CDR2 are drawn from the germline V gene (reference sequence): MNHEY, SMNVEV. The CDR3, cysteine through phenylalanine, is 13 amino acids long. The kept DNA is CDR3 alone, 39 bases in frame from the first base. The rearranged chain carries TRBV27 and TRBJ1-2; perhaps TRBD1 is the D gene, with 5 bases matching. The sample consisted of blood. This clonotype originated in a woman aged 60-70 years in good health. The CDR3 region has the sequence CASSSQGMMGYTF. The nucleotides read TGTGCCAGCAGTTCGCAGGGAATGATGGGCTACACCTTC.